Below, 7 T cell receptor beta chains from the same sample are listed, as sequenced in a study of shared clonotypes between healthy human individuals. Only in-frame clones appear in the TCRdb table, and some are missing; sequencing was by immunoSEQ multiplex PCR. The sample records about 1 million clones, approximately 70% being singletons. The sequenced material came from memory CD4+ T cells sorted from blood. Documented subset: CD45RA-negative fraction. These receptors originate from a man between 18 and 35 years old in good health.

The rearrangement joins TRBV9 to TRBJ2-7; D might be TRBD2 (6 bases). This CDR3 has 14 residues. Looked up from germline, CDR1 is SGDLS and CDR2 is YYNGEE. V gave up 0 bases and J gave up 4 bases, with 11 bases separating them. DNA for the CDR3: TGTGCCAGCAGCGTAGCTCCGGGAGTATACGAGCAGTACTTC. It codes for CASSVAPGVYEQYF. The complete variable domain, with remaining parts taken from reference TRBV9 and TRBJ2-7, reads DSGVTQTPKHLITATGQRVTLRCSPRSGDLSVYWYQQSLDQGLQFLIQYYNGEERAKGNILERFSAQQFPDLHSELNLSSLELGDSALYFCASSVAPGVYEQYFGPGTRLTVT.

This chain joins TRBV11-2 and TRBJ2-7; a possible D gene is TRBD2 (5 bases). CDR3 length equals 16 residues. Germline V gene sequence: CDR1 SGHAT, CDR2 FQNNGV. The V end lost 0 bases, the J end lost 0 bases, and 12 bases lay between the germline ends. The CDR3 loop is CASSLEPSSSSYEQYF. The CDR3 DNA is TGTGCCAGCAGCTTAGAGCCTAGCTCCAGCTCCTACGAGCAGTACTTC.

This clone was recorded a few times. The chain uses TRBV29-1 and TRBJ1-1; 9 positions agree with TRBD1. The V gene's germline CDR1 is SQVTM and CDR2 ANQGSEA. This CDR3 is 15 amino acids long. V gave up 3 bases and J gave up 1 base; unmatched junction bases: 6. In DNA form, the CDR3 reads TGCAGCGTTGAGGGACAGGGAAAGCCGAACACTGAAGCTTTCTTT. Translated, it gives CSVEGQGKPNTEAFF.

This chain connects TRBV2 to TRBJ2-6, with 7 bases aligning to TRBD1. The CDR3 contains 17 residues. Per germline, CDR1 SNHLY and CDR2 FYNNEI. The V and J ends lost 2 bases and 2 bases, in that order; junction bases with no gene match: 6. CDR3 nucleotides: TGTGCCAGCAGTGAAAGAGGGGGCTTGGCTGGGGCCAACGTCCTGACTTTC. It translates to CASSERGGLAGANVLTF.

V usage is TRBV10-1 and J usage is TRBJ2-3; maybe TRBD2 (6 bases). CDR1 and CDR2 from the germline V gene are WNHNN and SYGVQD (reference sequence). The CDR3 is 13 amino acids. Deletions cut 4 bases from V and 3 bases from J, with 8 bases between. CDR3 sequence reads: CASSVLATDTQYF. The CDR3 bases are TGCGCCAGCAGTGTGCTAGCGACAGATACGCAGTATTTT.

The rearrangement uses TRBV2 and TRBJ2-7; 12 bases map to TRBD1. V lost 11 bases to trimming and J lost 7 bases; unmatched junction nucleotides: 6. Germline assignment: CDR1 SNHLY and CDR2 FYNNEI. The CDR3 length is 12 residues. DNA of the CDR3: TGTGCCGGGGGACAGGGGGCGGGAGAGCAGTACTTC. This gives the protein CAGGQGAGEQYF.

This clone has at least ten counts. The chain is built from TRBV6-1 and TRBJ1-1, with D perhaps TRBD1 (5 bases). The CDR3 runs to 13 residues. CDR1 is MNHNS, CDR2 SASEGT, per germline. Trimming shortened V by 5 bases and J by 9 bases, and 16 bases separated the two germline ends. In DNA form, the CDR3 reads TGTGCCAGCAGTCCCTCTAGGGGCTGGAAAGCTTTCTTT. Translating it yields CASSPSRGWKAFF.